The next 20 T cell receptor beta chains were all read from a single sample in a study of blood T cell repertoires in COVID-19. Clones were sequenced by immunoSEQ multiplex PCR, and TCRdb holds only the in-frame ones, with some missing. The sample has some 150,000 clones; roughly three quarters are singletons. Sequencing was done on a sample of peripheral blood. Receptors were obtained from a middle-aged man with active or convalescent COVID-19.

The chain links TRBV6-6 to TRBJ2-5; 13 bases fit TRBD2. The V and J ends lost 6 bases and 9 bases, in that order; junction bases with no gene match: 13. The CDR3 totals 16 residues. CDR1 is MNHNY, CDR2 SVGAGI, per germline (reference sequence). The chain's CDR3 is CASSPGLAGAYWAQYF. CDR3 nucleotides: TGTGCCAGCAGCCCTGGACTAGCGGGAGCGTATTGGGCCCAGTACTTC.

This chain joins TRBV7-9 and TRBJ1-2; possibly TRBD1 for D (5 bases). CDR1 is SEHNR and CDR2 is FQNEAQ in the germline V gene (reference sequence). The V gene lost 4 bases and the J gene lost 6 bases, with 12 bases spanning the gap. The CDR3 totals 13 residues. As DNA, the CDR3 is TGTGCCAGCAGCTGGGGGGGTGAGGATGGCTACACCTTC. It codes for CASSWGGEDGYTF.

J is TRBJ1-6 and V is TRBV28; D is uncertain. The ends were cut back, 6 bases at V and 1 base at J, with 13 bases in the middle. The germline CDR1 and CDR2 sequences are MDHEN and SYDVKM. This CDR3 is built from 16 residues. CDR3 in amino acids: CASSKVGVSYNSPLHF. In DNA, the CDR3 is TGTGCCAGCAGCAAAGTCGGGGTATCCTATAATTCACCCCTCCACTTT.

The chain is built from TRBV18 and TRBJ1-1, with TRBD1 matching 7 bases. The length of the CDR3 is 13 residues. Trimming took 3 bases from V and 3 from J; bases not matched to a gene: 1. The germline CDR1 and CDR2 sequences are KGHSH and LQKENI. In nucleotides, the CDR3 is TGTGCCAGCTCACCTCAGGGGGACACTGAAGCTTTCTTT. This codes for CASSPQGDTEAFF.

The rearrangement links TRBV3-1 (or the pseudogene TRBV3-2) to TRBJ2-1; 10 positions agree with TRBD2. Germline CDR1 reads LGHDT; CDR2 reads YNNKEL (reference sequence). The CDR3 contains 15 residues. The trim removed 1 base at V and 7 bases at J, leaving 4 bases unmatched. The CDR3 bases are TGTGCCAGCAGCCAAGGACTAGCGGGTCCGAATGAGCAGTTCTTC. Its protein is CASSQGLAGPNEQFF.

This chain joins TRBV5-1 and TRBJ1-3; D possibly corresponds to TRBD1 (6 bases). Trimming took off 4 bases at V and 7 bases at J, with 12 bases between the two ends. This CDR3 region has 13 residues. Germline CDR1 reads SGHRS; CDR2 reads YFSETQ. The CDR3 loop is CASSQDSRNTIYF. As DNA, the CDR3 is TGCGCCAGCAGCCAGGACAGTCGGAACACCATATATTTT. Complete variable domain (other parts from reference TRBV5-1 and TRBJ1-3): KAGVTQTPRYLIKTRGQQVTLSCSPISGHRSVSWYQQTPGQGLQFLFEYFSETQRNKGNFPGRFSGRQFSNSRSEMNVSTLELGDSALYLCASSQDSRNTIYFGEGSWLTVV.

This sequence joins TRBV28 and TRBJ2-2, with 9 bases matching TRBD2. The trim removed 6 bases at V and 8 bases at J, leaving 4 bases unmatched. This CDR3 is built from 13 residues. CDR1 and CDR2 (germline): MDHEN, SYDVKM. The CDR3 DNA reads TGTGCCAGCAGGGTCAGCGGGAGGGGGGAGCTGTTTTTT. It yields the protein CASRVSGRGELFF.

The V and J genes are TRBV18 and TRBJ2-1; 8 bases fit TRBD1. The V segment lost 10 bases and the J segment 8 bases; nucleotides outside the gene matches: 13. Germline V lookup: CDR1 KGHSH, CDR2 LQKENI. This CDR3 is built from 14 residues. The CDR3 DNA sequence: TGTGCCACCCAGGGGGCATCTAATCCGGATGAGCAGTTCTTC. Translation gives CATQGASNPDEQFF. Using reference TRBV18 and TRBJ2-1 for the parts outside the CDR3, the full variable domain is NAGVMQNPRHLVRRRGQEARLRCSPMKGHSHVYWYRQLPEEGLKFMVYLQKENIIDESGMPKERFSAEFPKEGPSILRIQQVVRGDSAAYFCATQGASNPDEQFFGPGTRLTVL.

This chain uses TRBV29-1 with TRBJ2-5, with TRBD2 identical over 16 bases. Germline trimming cut 3 bases from V and 5 bases from J; bases unmatched to any gene: 15. The CDR3 has 19 residues. Germline V gene lookup returns CDR1 SQVTM and CDR2 ANQGSEA. The CDR3 sequence is CSVDGTSGRAVDQPETQYF. The CDR3 DNA sequence: TGCAGCGTTGACGGGACTAGCGGGAGGGCCGTCGATCAGCCGGAGACCCAGTACTTC.

This clone was counted only a few times. V gene TRBV6-2 or TRBV6-3 combines with J gene TRBJ1-2; no clear D gene. Per germline, CDR1 MNHEY and CDR2 SVGEGT. This CDR3 spans 12 amino acids. Trimming took 5 bases from V and 5 from J, leaving 9 bases between them. CDR3 loop: CASSLEGYGYTF. CDR3 bases: TGTGCCAGCAGTCTCGAGGGATATGGCTACACCTTC.

V is TRBV28 and J is TRBJ2-7; 11 bases are shared with TRBD1. This CDR3 is 16 amino acids long. Per germline, CDR1 MDHEN and CDR2 SYDVKM. Trimming at V came to 1 base and at J to 3 bases, leaving 5 bases not matched to a gene. CDR3 region: CASSLSVGTGGYEQYF. In nucleotides, the CDR3 is TGTGCCAGCAGTTTATCAGTGGGGACAGGGGGCTACGAGCAGTACTTC.

J is TRBJ2-2 and V is TRBV5-1; 9 bases are shared with TRBD2. Germline assignment: CDR1 SGHRS and CDR2 YFSETQ. V shed 4 bases, J shed 1 base, and the junction held 2 bases outside the gene matches. The length of the CDR3 is 15 residues. For the CDR3, the DNA is TGCGCCAGCAGCGGGACTAGCCAGAACACCGGGGAGCTGTTTTTT. Translation gives CASSGTSQNTGELFF.

This sequence joins TRBV3-1 (or the pseudogene TRBV3-2) and TRBJ2-7, with TRBD2 matching over 12 bases. CDR1 is LGHDT, CDR2 YNNKEL, per germline (reference sequence). This CDR3 comprises 15 residues. V lost 1 base to trimming and J lost 5 bases; unmatched junction nucleotides: 3. CDR3 DNA: TGTGCCAGCAGCCAAGGACTAGCGGGAGTCCACGAGCAGTACTTC. Protein: CASSQGLAGVHEQYF.

This chain uses TRBV6-6 with TRBJ1-2; the D gene is possibly TRBD1 (6 bases). V lost 8 bases and J lost 6, with 16 bases in between. Germline V gene sequence: CDR1 MNHNY, CDR2 SVGAGI (reference sequence). CDR3 length equals 13 residues. As DNA, the CDR3 is TGTGCCAGCGTCGGGACAAATAAAGATGGCTACACCTTC. Its protein product is CASVGTNKDGYTF.

This rearrangement joins TRBV9 to TRBJ1-2, with 7 bases matching TRBD1. Trimming at V came to 0 bases and at J to 4 bases, leaving 3 bases not matched to a gene. The germline V gene has CDR1 SGDLS and CDR2 YYNGEE. This CDR3 is built from 14 residues. The DNA of the CDR3 is TGTGCCAGCAGCGTAGAGGGACAGTCCTATGGCTACACCTTC. It encodes CASSVEGQSYGYTF.

The genes are TRBV7-3 and TRBJ2-6, with D hard to call. The germline V gene has CDR1 SGHTA and CDR2 FQGTGA. This CDR3 spans 13 amino acids. Trimming pared 5 bases from V and 4 bases from J, leaving 6 bases between. The CDR3 loop is CASSPVGANVLTF. The DNA of the CDR3 is TGTGCCAGCAGCCCGGTGGGGGCCAACGTCCTGACTTTC.

The V and J genes are TRBV28 and TRBJ2-2; 12 bases map to TRBD2. The germline CDR1 and CDR2 sequences are MDHEN and SYDVKM. J was trimmed by 6 bases and V by 2 bases; bases with no gene match: 1. This CDR3 spans 15 amino acids. Here the CDR3 reads CASSLLAGGPGELFF. The DNA for the CDR3 is TGTGCCAGCAGTTTACTAGCGGGAGGGCCCGGGGAGCTGTTTTTT. Full variable domain (remainder filled in from reference TRBV28 and TRBJ2-2): DVKVTQSSRYLVKRTGEKVFLECVQDMDHENMFWYRQDPGLGLRLIYFSYDVKMKEKGDIPEGYSVSREKKERFSLILESASTNQTSMYLCASSLLAGGPGELFFGEGSRLTVL.

The chain joins TRBV7-9 to TRBJ2-1, with D possibly matching TRBD2 (5 bases). V was shortened by 3 bases and J by 2 bases, with 11 bases between the two germline ends. From germline, CDR1 is SEHNR and CDR2 FQNEAQ (reference sequence). This CDR3 contains 15 residues. CDR3 region: CASSFSGNPYNEQFF. The DNA of the CDR3 is TGTGCCAGCAGCTTTTCGGGAAATCCCTACAATGAGCAGTTCTTC.

Ten or more counts support this clone. This rearrangement joins TRBV2 to TRBJ2-7; perhaps TRBD1 as D (7 bases). From germline, CDR1 is SNHLY and CDR2 FYNNEI. The V end was cut by 6 bases, the J end by 3 bases, with 12 bases between. The CDR3 is 13 residues long. The CDR3 DNA sequence: TGTGCCAGCAGGGCGGGACAGTACTACGAGCAGTACTTC. This gives the protein CASRAGQYYEQYF.

This chain joins TRBV7-3 and TRBJ2-3; the D gene is possibly TRBD2 (6 bases). Germline values: CDR1 SGHTA, CDR2 FQGTGA. The CDR3 contains 15 residues. V was shortened by 3 bases and J by 3 bases, with 13 bases between the two germline ends. The CDR3 nucleotides are TGTGCCAGCAGCTTCTCGGGAGCTGATACAGATACGCAGTATTTT. The encoded protein is CASSFSGADTDTQYF.